Listed below are T cell receptor beta chains from one sample, sequenced in a study of early T cells in non-severe SARS-CoV-2 infection. One entry per CDR3 protein results from TCRdb running MiXCR on the 5' RACE reads. The sample lists tens of thousands of distinct CDR3 sequences; around 5.7% were seen once. Sequences were derived from whole blood, sampled at baseline. These receptors came from an adult who was a healthcare worker with PCR-confirmed SARS-CoV-2 infection or an uninfected control (not recorded which). Each CDR3 is given with its conserved first and last residue. D genes are given only for firm matches. Only part of the rows carry a size: once, few, many, or a class if the clone is expanded.

clone_size	j_call	d_call	cdr3_length	v_call	cdr3_aa	cdr3_nt
medium-sized	TRBJ1-1	NA	12	TRBV29-1	CSAEKGGTEAFF	TGCAGCGCTGAAAAGGGAGGTACTGAAGCTTTCTTT
NA	TRBJ2-1	TRBD2	15	TRBV5-5	CASSPMGGRAGEQFF	TGTGCCAGCAGCCCGATGGGCGGGAGGGCCGGCGAGCAGTTCTTC
NA	TRBJ1-5	TRBD1	15	TRBV28	CASTWGTVSNQPQHF	TGTGCCAGCACCTGGGGGACAGTTAGCAATCAGCCCCAGCATTTT
few	TRBJ1-2	NA	17	TRBV6-1	CASSESHERGVLRGYTF	TGTGCCAGCAGTGAGTCCCACGAACGGGGCGTCCTAAGGGGCTACACCTTC
many	TRBJ1-2	NA	12	TRBV28	CASSSREDGYTF	TGTGCCAGCAGTTCCCGAGAGGATGGCTACACCTTC
few	TRBJ1-2	NA	16	TRBV6-6	CASSYSRGKGIDGYTF	TGTGCCAGCAGTTACTCGAGGGGGAAGGGGATAGATGGCTACACCTTC
many	TRBJ2-1	TRBD1	14	TRBV15	CATSTRTGYNEQFF	TGTGCCACCAGCACCAGGACAGGGTACAATGAGCAGTTCTTC
few	TRBJ1-1	NA	14	TRBV5-6	CASSFSGGNAEAFF	TGTGCCAGCAGCTTTTCGGGGGGCAACGCTGAAGCTTTCTTT
NA	TRBJ2-7	TRBD2	16	TRBV4-3	CASSPFLAGGSYEQYF	TGCGCCAGCAGCCCATTCCTAGCGGGGGGATCCTACGAGCAGTACTTC
NA	TRBJ2-3	NA	14	TRBV24-1	CATSARGGADTQYF	TGTGCCACCAGTGCCCGGGGCGGGGCAGATACGCAGTATTTT
NA	TRBJ1-2	NA	16	TRBV7-2	CASSLVSGGHNYGYTF	TGTGCCAGCAGCTTAGTTTCTGGGGGACATAACTATGGCTACACCTTC
many	TRBJ1-1	NA	12	TRBV29-1	CSVDFASTEAFF	TGCAGCGTTGATTTTGCCAGCACTGAAGCTTTCTTT
many	TRBJ1-2	NA	13	TRBV18	CASSPSDSRGYTF	TGTGCCAGCTCACCATCGGACAGCCGTGGCTACACCTTC
NA	TRBJ2-7	TRBD1	13	TRBV5-1	CASSSRQGSEQYF	TGCGCCAGCAGCAGCCGACAGGGATCCGAGCAGTACTTC
NA	TRBJ2-1	NA	13	TRBV27	CASTPTVNNEQFF	TGTGCCAGCACCCCTACAGTAAACAATGAGCAGTTCTTC
NA	TRBJ1-3	NA	14	TRBV20-1	CSARDPASGNTIYF	TGCAGTGCTAGAGATCCGGCCTCTGGAAACACCATATATTTT
few	TRBJ2-2	TRBD2	15	TRBV19	CASSMREGLTGELFF	TGTGCCAGTAGTATGAGGGAGGGCCTCACCGGGGAGCTGTTTTTT
many	TRBJ2-5	NA	16	TRBV11-2	CASSLGGTTLGETQYF	TGTGCCAGCAGCTTAGGGGGGACCACACTCGGGGAGACCCAGTACTTC
many	TRBJ1-1	NA	11	TRBV7-2	CASSLDIRAFF	TGTGCCAGCAGCTTGGACATTCGAGCTTTCTTT
few	TRBJ1-1	NA	14	TRBV5-4	CASSLARRNTEAFF	TGTGCCAGCAGCTTGGCCCGTAGGAACACTGAAGCTTTCTTT
medium-sized	TRBJ2-1	NA	12	TRBV7-2	CASSPEVGEQFF	TGTGCCAGCAGCCCAGAGGTGGGGGAGCAGTTCTTC